This T cell receptor beta chain was obtained from a study of a mutant IDH1 vaccine in newly diagnosed glioma. Looking at the study overall: Once 4-6 weeks had passed after radiotherapy alone, vaccination started, or it started with temozolomide cycles.

The time point denotes: week 5, during vaccination. A single vaccine dose contained 300 ug of mutant IDH1 20-mer peptide, and topical imiquimod was used with it. Donor diagnoses consisted of new WHO grade 3 or 4 IDH1-mutant, ATRX-lost astrocytomas. Clones were sequenced by immunoSEQ multiplex PCR, and TCRdb holds only the in-frame ones, with some missing. The profile shows about 40,000 clones, 90% to 95% of them singletons. Points on this clone: As yet, its antigen is unknown.

This receptor was identified in a man aged 45-65 years with glioma. Sequencing was performed on PBMCs, taken from a glioma patient whose treatment included an IDH1 peptide vaccine.

DNA for the CDR3: TGTGCCCGTTGGGGGTCTGGCGATGGCTACACCTTC. Translated: CARWGSGDGYTF. The J gene is TRBJ1-2, the V gene TRBV30; a possible D gene is TRBD1 (5 bases). The length of the CDR3 is 12 residues. Trimming stripped 8 bases from V and 6 bases from J, with 16 bases between. CDR1 is GTSNPN and CDR2 is SVGIG in the germline V gene (reference sequence).